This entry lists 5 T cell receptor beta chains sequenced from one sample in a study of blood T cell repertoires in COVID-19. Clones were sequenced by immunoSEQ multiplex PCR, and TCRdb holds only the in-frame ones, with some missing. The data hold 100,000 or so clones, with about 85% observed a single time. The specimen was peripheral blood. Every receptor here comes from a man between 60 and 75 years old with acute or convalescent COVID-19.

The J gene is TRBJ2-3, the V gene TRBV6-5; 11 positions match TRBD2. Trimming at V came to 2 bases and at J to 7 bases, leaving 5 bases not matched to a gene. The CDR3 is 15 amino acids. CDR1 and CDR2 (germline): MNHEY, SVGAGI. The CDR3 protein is CASSYVAGGPNTQYF. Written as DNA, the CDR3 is TGTGCCAGCAGTTACGTAGCGGGAGGGCCCAATACGCAGTATTTT.

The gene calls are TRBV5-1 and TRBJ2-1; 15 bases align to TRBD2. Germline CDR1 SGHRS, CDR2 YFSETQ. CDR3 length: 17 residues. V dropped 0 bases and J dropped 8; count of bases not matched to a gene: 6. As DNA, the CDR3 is TGCGCCAGCAGCTTGGGGGGGACTAGCGGGAGGTTGGATGAGCAGTTCTTC. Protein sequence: CASSLGGTSGRLDEQFF.

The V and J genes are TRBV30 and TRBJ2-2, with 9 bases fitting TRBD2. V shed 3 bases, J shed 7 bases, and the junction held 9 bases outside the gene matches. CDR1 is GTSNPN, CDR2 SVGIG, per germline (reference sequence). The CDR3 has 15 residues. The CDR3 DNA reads TGTGCCTGGAGCAAGGGGACTAGCTTTGGCGGGGAGCTGTTTTTT. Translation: CAWSKGTSFGGELFF.

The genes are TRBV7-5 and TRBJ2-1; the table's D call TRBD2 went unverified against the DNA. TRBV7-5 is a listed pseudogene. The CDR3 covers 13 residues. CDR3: CARSRWGDNEQFF. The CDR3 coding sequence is TGTGCCAGAAGCCGGTGGGGAGACAATGAGCAGTTCTTC.

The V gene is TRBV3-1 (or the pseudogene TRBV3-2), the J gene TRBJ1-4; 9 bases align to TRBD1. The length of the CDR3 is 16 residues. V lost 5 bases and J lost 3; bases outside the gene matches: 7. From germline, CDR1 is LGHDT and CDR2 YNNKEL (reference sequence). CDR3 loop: CASSSGQGIANEKLFF. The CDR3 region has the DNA TGTGCCAGCAGCTCAGGACAGGGGATTGCTAATGAAAAACTGTTTTTT.